One T cell receptor beta chain is described in this entry. Trimming removed 2 bases at V and 3 bases at J, with 8 bases between. The V gene's germline CDR1 is KGHSH and CDR2 LQKENI. The length of the CDR3 is 14 residues. Assay used: immunoSEQ multiplex PCR; TCRdb lists only in-frame clones, some missing. The data show over 65,000 clones, over 85% seen once. The data are from a study of blood T cell repertoires in COVID-19. For the study at large: In each case, the material was cDNA or gDNA derived from T cells, B-cell-depleted T cells, or PBMCs.

The origin of this receptor is a man aged 45-65 years with active COVID-19. This sequence joins TRBV18 and TRBJ1-5, with no clear D. The sample consisted of peripheral blood. CDR3 sequence: CASSPTAYNQPQHF. CDR3 bases: TGTGCCAGCTCACCAACAGCCTACAATCAGCCCCAGCATTTT.